This T cell receptor beta chain was identified in a study of blood T cells in healthy people across ages. The study's findings and limits: Estimates of total diversity, which came from one million sequenced T cells, were considered to be underestimates. TCR beta diversity tracked closely with naive T cell percentage.

CDR3 length: 15 amino acids. Through a sample-barcoded 5' primer and a J-beta primer mix, a second PCR was run for roughly 6 to 12 cycles. MiXCR, run by TCRdb on the 5' RACE reads, gives a single entry per CDR3 protein. This table has fewer than 2 million distinct CDR3 sequences, about 39% appearing once. Comments on this clonotype: Its antigen is still unknown. Mismatch with germline at one junction end may stem from a read error.

Sequencing was carried out using blood. This TCR derives from a human donor in good health. The rearrangement links TRBV12-3 or TRBV12-4 to TRBJ2-5; possibly TRBD1 for D (5 bases). The CDR3 sequence: CAGSHETVDQETQYF. The DNA for the CDR3 is TGTGCCGGCAGTCATGAGACAGTGGACCAAGAGACCCAGTACTTC.